This T cell receptor beta chain came from a study of shared clonotypes between healthy human individuals. Notes on the study in general: Genetic and exposure-history diversity was limited by the small donor number.

As regards this clone: Antigen unknown.

The table came from immunoSEQ multiplex PCR; TCRdb's copy has only in-frame clones and leaves some out. The sample has 490,000 or so clones; around three quarters are singletons. The CDR3 length is 16 residues. The V gene's germline CDR1 is MNHEY and CDR2 SMNVEV (reference sequence). The J segment lost 3 bases and the V segment lost 0 bases, leaving 5 bases of the junction unmatched. V usage is TRBV27 and J usage is TRBJ2-4; 7 positions match TRBD2. The source is a woman in her forties in good health. Some clones in this sample may be carry-over from other donors' samples. Sequences were obtained from PBMCs. The CDR3 DNA follows: TGTGCCAGCAGTTTATCACTAGCGACGTACAAAAACATTCAGTACTTC. Its translation is CASSLSLATYKNIQYF.